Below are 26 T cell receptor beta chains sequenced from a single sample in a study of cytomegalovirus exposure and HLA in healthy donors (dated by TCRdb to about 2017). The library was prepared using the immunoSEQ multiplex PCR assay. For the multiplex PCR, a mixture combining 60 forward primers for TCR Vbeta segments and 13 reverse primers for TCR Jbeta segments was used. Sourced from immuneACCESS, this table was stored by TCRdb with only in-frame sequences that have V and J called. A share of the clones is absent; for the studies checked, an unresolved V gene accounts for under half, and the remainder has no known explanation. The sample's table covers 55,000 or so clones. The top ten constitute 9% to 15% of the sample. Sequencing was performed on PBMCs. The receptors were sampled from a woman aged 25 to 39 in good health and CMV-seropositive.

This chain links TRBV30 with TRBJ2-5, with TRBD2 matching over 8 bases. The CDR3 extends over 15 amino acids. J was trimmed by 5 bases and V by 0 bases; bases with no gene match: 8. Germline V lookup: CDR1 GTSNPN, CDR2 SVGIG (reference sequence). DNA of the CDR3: TGTGCCTGGAGTGTGCGTAGCGGGATCATGGAGACCCAGTACTTC. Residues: CAWSVRSGIMETQYF.

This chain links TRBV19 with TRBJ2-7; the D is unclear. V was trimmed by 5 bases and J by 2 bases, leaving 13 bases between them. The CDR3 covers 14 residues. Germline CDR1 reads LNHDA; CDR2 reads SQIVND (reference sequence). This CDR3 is CASSPRSHAYEQYF. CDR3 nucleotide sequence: TGTGCCAGTAGTCCCCGGAGCCATGCCTACGAGCAGTACTTC.

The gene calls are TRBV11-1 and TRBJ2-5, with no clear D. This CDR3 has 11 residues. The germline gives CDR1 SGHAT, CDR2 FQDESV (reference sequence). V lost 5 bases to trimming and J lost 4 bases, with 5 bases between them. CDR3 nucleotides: TGTGCCAGCAGCCTCAGAGAGACCCAGTACTTC. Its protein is CASSLRETQYF.

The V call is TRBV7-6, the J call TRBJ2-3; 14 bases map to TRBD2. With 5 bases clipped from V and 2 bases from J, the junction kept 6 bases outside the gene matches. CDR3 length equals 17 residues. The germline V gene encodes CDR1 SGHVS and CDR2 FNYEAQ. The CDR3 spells CASSPGTSGSYTDTQYF. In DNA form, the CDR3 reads TGTGCCAGCAGCCCCGGGACTAGCGGGAGTTACACAGATACGCAGTATTTT.

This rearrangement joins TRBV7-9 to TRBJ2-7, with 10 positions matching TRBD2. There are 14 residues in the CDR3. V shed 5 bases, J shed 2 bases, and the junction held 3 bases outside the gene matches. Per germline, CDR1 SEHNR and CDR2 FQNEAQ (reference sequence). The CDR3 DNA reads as TGTGCCAGCAGCCCCCTAGCGGGGGCCTACGAGCAGTACTTC. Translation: CASSPLAGAYEQYF.

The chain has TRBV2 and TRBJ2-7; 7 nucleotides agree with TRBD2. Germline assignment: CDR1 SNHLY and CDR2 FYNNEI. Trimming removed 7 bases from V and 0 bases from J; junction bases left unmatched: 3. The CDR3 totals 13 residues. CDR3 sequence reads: CASNGGGSYEQYF. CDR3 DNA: TGTGCCAGCAATGGCGGGGGCTCCTACGAGCAGTACTTC.

Written as DNA, the CDR3 is TGTGCCAGTAGGGCAGGGGAAAATTCACCCCTCCACTTT. Translating gives CASRAGENSPLHF. The chain links TRBV19 to TRBJ1-6, with a tentative D call TRBD1 (6 bases). Germline assignment: CDR1 LNHDA and CDR2 SQIVND (reference sequence). Trimming pared 6 bases from V and 7 bases from J, leaving 10 bases between. The CDR3 runs to 13 residues.

The CDR3 sequence: CATSRTANNSPLHF. CDR3 bases: TGTGCCACCTCCCGGACAGCGAATAATTCACCCCTCCACTTT. The chain combines TRBV10-3 with TRBJ1-6, with D perhaps TRBD1 (6 bases). Trimming took 10 bases from V and 5 from J, leaving 15 bases between them. The V gene's germline CDR1 is ENHRY and CDR2 SYGVKD. There are 14 residues in the CDR3.

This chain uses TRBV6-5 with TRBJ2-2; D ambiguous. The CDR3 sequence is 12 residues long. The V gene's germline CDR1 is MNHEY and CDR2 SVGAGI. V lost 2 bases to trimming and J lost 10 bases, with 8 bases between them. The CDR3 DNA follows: TGTGCCAGCAGTTACCGTGGCCTGGAGCTGTTTTTT. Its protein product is CASSYRGLELFF.

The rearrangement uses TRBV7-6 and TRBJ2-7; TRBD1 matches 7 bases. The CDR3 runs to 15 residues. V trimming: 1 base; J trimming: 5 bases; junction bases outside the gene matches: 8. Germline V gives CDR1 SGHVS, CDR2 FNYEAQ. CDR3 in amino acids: CASSLGWQGVDEQYF. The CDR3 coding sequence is TGTGCCAGCAGCTTAGGTTGGCAGGGGGTGGACGAGCAGTACTTC.

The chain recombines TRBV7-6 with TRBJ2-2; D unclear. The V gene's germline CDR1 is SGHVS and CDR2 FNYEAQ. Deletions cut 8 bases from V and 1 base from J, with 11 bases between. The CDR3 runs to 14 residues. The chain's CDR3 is CASAAVLNTGELFF. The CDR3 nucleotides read TGTGCCAGCGCGGCGGTCTTGAACACCGGGGAGCTGTTTTTT.

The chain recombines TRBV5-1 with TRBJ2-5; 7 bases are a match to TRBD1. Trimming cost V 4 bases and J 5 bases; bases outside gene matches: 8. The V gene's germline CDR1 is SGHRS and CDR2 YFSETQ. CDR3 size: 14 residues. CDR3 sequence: CASSRNRGGETQYF. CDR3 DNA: TGCGCCAGCAGCAGGAACAGGGGCGGGGAGACCCAGTACTTC.

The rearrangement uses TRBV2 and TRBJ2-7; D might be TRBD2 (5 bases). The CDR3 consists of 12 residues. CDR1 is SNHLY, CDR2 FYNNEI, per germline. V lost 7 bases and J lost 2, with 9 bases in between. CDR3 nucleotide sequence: TGTGCCAGCATCCGGGATGCCTACGAGCAGTACTTC. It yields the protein CASIRDAYEQYF. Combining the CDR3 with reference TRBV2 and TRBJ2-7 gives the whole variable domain EPEVTQTPSHQVTQMGQEVILRCVPISNHLYFYWYRQILGQKVEFLVSFYNNEISEKSEIFDDQFSVERPDGSNFTLKIRSTKLEDSAMYFCASIRDAYEQYFGPGTRLTVT.

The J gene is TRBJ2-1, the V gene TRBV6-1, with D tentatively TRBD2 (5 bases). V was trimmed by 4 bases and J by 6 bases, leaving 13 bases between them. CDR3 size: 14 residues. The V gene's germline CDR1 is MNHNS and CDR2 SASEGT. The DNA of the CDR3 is TGTGCCAGCAGTGTATGGGGAGTGGGCAATGAGCAGTTCTTC. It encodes CASSVWGVGNEQFF.

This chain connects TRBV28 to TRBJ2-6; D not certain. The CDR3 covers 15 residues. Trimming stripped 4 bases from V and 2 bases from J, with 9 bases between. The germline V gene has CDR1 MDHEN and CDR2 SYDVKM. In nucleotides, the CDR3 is TGTGCCAGCAGTTCCCCCCGTGCTGGGGCCAACGTCCTGACTTTC. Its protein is CASSSPRAGANVLTF.

In nucleotides, the CDR3 is TGTGCCAGTAGCGAGACAGGGGGAGACAATGAGCAGTTCTTC. Residues: CASSETGGDNEQFF. The chain is built from TRBV19 and TRBJ2-1, with 9 positions matching TRBD1. Per germline, CDR1 LNHDA and CDR2 SQIVND (reference sequence). The CDR3 extends over 14 amino acids. The V gene end was trimmed by 6 bases and the J gene end by 5 bases; junction bases not matched to a gene: 5.

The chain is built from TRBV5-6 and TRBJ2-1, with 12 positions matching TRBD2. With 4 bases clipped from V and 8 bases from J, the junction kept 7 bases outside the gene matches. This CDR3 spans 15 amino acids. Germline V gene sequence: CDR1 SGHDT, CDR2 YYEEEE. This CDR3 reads CASSLGLAGYDEQFF. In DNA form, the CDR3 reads TGTGCCAGCAGCCTCGGACTAGCGGGATACGATGAGCAGTTCTTC.

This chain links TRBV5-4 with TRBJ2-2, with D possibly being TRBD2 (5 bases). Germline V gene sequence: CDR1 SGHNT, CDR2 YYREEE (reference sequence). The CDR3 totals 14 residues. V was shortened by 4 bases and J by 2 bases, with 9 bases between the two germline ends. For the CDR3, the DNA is TGTGCCAGCAGCCCAGCGGCCAACACCGGGGAGCTGTTTTTT. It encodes CASSPAANTGELFF. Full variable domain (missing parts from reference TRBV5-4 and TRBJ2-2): ETGVTQSPTHLIKTRGQQVTLRCSSQSGHNTVSWYQQALGQGPQFIFQYYREEENGRGNFPPRFSGLQFPNYSSELNVNALELDDSALYLCASSPAANTGELFFGEGSRLTVL.

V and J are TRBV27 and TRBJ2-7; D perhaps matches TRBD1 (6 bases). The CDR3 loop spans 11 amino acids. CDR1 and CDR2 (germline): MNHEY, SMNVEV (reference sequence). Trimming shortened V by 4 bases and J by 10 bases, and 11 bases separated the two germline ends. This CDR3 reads CASSSLQGQYF. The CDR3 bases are TGTGCCAGCAGTTCTTTACAGGGCCAGTACTTC.

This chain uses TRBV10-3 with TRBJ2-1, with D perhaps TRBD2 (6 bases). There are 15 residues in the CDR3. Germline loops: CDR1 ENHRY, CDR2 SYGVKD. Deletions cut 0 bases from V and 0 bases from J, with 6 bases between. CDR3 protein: CAISESGSSYNEQFF. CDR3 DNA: TGTGCCATCAGTGAGTCCGGGAGCTCCTACAATGAGCAGTTCTTC.

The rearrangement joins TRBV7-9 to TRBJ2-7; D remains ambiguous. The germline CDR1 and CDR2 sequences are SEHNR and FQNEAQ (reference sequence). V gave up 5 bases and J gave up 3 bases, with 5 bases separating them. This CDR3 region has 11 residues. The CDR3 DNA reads TGTGCCAGCAGCCGTAACTACGAGCAGTACTTC. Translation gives CASSRNYEQYF.

CDR3 DNA: TGCGCCAGCAGCCAAGGTTGGACAGGGGAACGGTCCTACGAGCAGTACTTC. Protein: CASSQGWTGERSYEQYF. The V and J genes are TRBV4-1 and TRBJ2-7; 9 bases agree with TRBD1. V was pared by 1 base and J by 1 base, with 8 bases of the junction left unmatched. The germline V gene encodes CDR1 MGHRA and CDR2 YSYEKL. This CDR3 spans 17 amino acids.

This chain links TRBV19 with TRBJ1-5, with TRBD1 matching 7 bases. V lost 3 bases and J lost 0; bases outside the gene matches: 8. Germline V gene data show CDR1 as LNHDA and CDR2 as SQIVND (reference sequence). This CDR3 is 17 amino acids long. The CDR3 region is CASSITSGTDSNQPQHF. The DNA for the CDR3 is TGTGCCAGTAGTATCACTTCCGGGACAGATAGCAATCAGCCCCAGCATTTT.

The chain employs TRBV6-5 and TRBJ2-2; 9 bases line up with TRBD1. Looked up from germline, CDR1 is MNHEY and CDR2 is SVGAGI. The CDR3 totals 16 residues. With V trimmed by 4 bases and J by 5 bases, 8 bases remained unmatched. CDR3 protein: CASSSFGQGRTGELFF. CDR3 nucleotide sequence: TGTGCCAGCAGTTCGTTCGGACAGGGGAGAACCGGGGAGCTGTTTTTT.

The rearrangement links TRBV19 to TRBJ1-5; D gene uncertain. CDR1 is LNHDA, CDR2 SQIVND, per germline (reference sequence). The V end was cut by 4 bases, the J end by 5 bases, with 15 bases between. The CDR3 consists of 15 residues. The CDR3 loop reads CASSREGGPDQPQHF. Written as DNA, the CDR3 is TGTGCCAGTAGTAGAGAGGGAGGGCCAGATCAGCCCCAGCATTTT.

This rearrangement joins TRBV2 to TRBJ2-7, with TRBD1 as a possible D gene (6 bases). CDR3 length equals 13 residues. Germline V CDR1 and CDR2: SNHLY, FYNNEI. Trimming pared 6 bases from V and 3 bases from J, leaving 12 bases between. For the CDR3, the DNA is TGTGCCAGCAGCGCAGGACAGCTCTACGAGCAGTACTTC. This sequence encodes CASSAGQLYEQYF.